These 27 T cell receptor beta chains share one sample of origin, sequenced in a study of memory CD4+ T cells and cytomegalovirus serostatus. Clones were sequenced by immunoSEQ multiplex PCR, and TCRdb holds only the in-frame ones, with some missing. The sample has some 26,000 clones, more than 75% seen once. Single viable CD3+CD4+CD8-CD45RO+ cells were sorted as the memory CD4+ T cells. The source material was memory CD4+ T cells from blood. All receptors derive from an adult in good health and CMV-seronegative.

The chain employs TRBV7-9 and TRBJ2-1; D is undetermined. CDR1 and CDR2 from the germline V gene are SEHNR and FQNEAQ (reference sequence). Trimming took 5 bases from V and 10 from J, leaving 18 bases between them. The CDR3 is 14 amino acids. CDR3 protein: CASSPLGTAGEQFF. CDR3 nucleotides: TGTGCCAGCAGCCCTCTCGGAACGGCCGGGGAGCAGTTCTTC.

The genes are TRBV2 and TRBJ2-5; D might be TRBD1 or TRBD2, each matching 7 bases. The V end lost 8 bases, the J end lost 2 bases, and 15 bases lay between the germline ends. The CDR3 runs to 14 residues. Germline loops: CDR1 SNHLY, CDR2 FYNNEI. The chain's CDR3 is CASGRGTEQETQYF. In DNA form, the CDR3 reads TGTGCCAGCGGGAGGGGGACAGAACAAGAGACCCAGTACTTC.

The chain joins TRBV12-5 to TRBJ1-5; the D gene is possibly TRBD1 (6 bases). CDR1 and CDR2 (germline): LGHNT, FRNRAP. The length of the CDR3 is 18 residues. The ends were cut back, 0 bases at V and 2 bases at J, with 17 bases in the middle. Here the CDR3 DNA reads TGTGCTAGTGGTTTGGTATCGTCCCAACAGGGAGGCAATCAGCCCCAGCATTTT. Protein sequence: CASGLVSSQQGGNQPQHF.

This clone has a handful of counts. The V call is TRBV11-2, the J call TRBJ2-1; 9 bases align to TRBD2. Per the germline V gene, CDR1 is SGHAT and CDR2 is FQNNGV. The J segment lost 8 bases and the V segment lost 3 bases, leaving 8 bases of the junction unmatched. The CDR3 sequence is 15 residues long. The CDR3, as DNA: TGTGCCAGCAGCTTCGCCGGCGGGGGGGCCGATGAGCAGTTCTTC. It specifies CASSFAGGGADEQFF.

This clone was recorded once. The rearrangement uses TRBV27 and TRBJ1-4; possible D gene TRBD1, 5 bases. CDR3 length equals 16 residues. Per germline, CDR1 MNHEY and CDR2 SMNVEV (reference sequence). Between the trimmed V and J ends, which lost 1 base and 0 bases, there was a span of 9 bases. CDR3 residues: CASSLWGRATNEKLFF. DNA of the CDR3: TGTGCCAGCAGTTTATGGGGACGGGCAACTAATGAAAAACTGTTTTTT.

The rearrangement links TRBV13 to TRBJ1-3; D gene unclear. The V gene's germline CDR1 is PRHDT and CDR2 FYEKMQ (reference sequence). The V end was cut by 5 bases, the J end by 0 bases, with 11 bases between. The CDR3 length is 15 residues. DNA of the CDR3: TGTGCCAGCAGCCGAGGGCGGCCCTCTGGAAACACCATATATTTT. Its protein is CASSRGRPSGNTIYF. Variable domain in full (rest from reference TRBV13 and TRBJ1-3): AAGVIQSPRHLIKEKRETATLKCYPIPRHDTVYWYQQGPGQDPQFLISFYEKMQSDKGSIPDRFSAQQFSDYHSELNMSSLELGDSALYFCASSRGRPSGNTIYFGEGSWLTVV.

The genes are TRBV7-6 and TRBJ2-1; the match to TRBD2 covers 9 bases. The V gene end was trimmed by 1 base and the J gene end by 9 bases; junction bases not matched to a gene: 16. The CDR3 extends over 18 amino acids. Germline values: CDR1 SGHVS, CDR2 FNYEAQ. The CDR3 loop reads CASSLDPFAGGPSGEQFF. In DNA form, the CDR3 reads TGTGCCAGCAGCTTAGACCCTTTCGCGGGGGGGCCCTCGGGTGAGCAGTTCTTC.

V usage is TRBV29-1 and J usage is TRBJ1-3, with TRBD1 matching over 7 bases. This CDR3 contains 13 residues. CDR1 is SQVTM and CDR2 is ANQGSEA in the germline V gene. V was clipped by 6 bases and J by 2 bases; unmatched bases: 4. The CDR3 region has the DNA TGCAGCGTGTCGCAGGGGGCTGGAAACACCATATATTTT. Protein sequence: CSVSQGAGNTIYF.

The chain uses TRBV2 and TRBJ1-4; TRBD1 matches 8 bases. The ends lost 8 bases at V and 7 bases at J; junction bases unmatched: 6. Germline assignment: CDR1 SNHLY and CDR2 FYNNEI. This CDR3 has 13 residues. The CDR3 bases are TGTGCCAGCTTGGACAGGGTTCGTGAAAAACTGTTTTTT. It yields the protein CASLDRVREKLFF. The full variable domain, rest sourced from reference TRBV2 and TRBJ1-4, is EPEVTQTPSHQVTQMGQEVILRCVPISNHLYFYWYRQILGQKVEFLVSFYNNEISEKSEIFDDQFSVERPDGSNFTLKIRSTKLEDSAMYFCASLDRVREKLFFGSGTQLSVL.

The table lists this clone with a count of one. The genes are TRBV5-1 and TRBJ1-4; D is possibly TRBD1 (5 bases). V lost 5 bases and J 4 bases, leaving 12 bases between the germline ends. Germline loops: CDR1 SGHRS, CDR2 YFSETQ. CDR3 size: 14 residues. The CDR3 sequence: CASRSGGVNEKLFF. The CDR3 region has the DNA TGCGCCAGCAGGAGCGGAGGGGTTAATGAAAAACTGTTTTTT.

The chain uses TRBV7-8 and TRBJ2-2; D not certain. Germline CDR1 SGHVS, CDR2 FQNEAQ. The length of the CDR3 is 15 residues. The V end was cut by 3 bases, the J end by 0 bases, with 8 bases between. CDR3: CASSFRIANTGELFF. The CDR3 DNA sequence: TGTGCCAGCAGCTTTAGGATCGCGAACACCGGGGAGCTGTTTTTT.

This sequence joins TRBV29-1 and TRBJ2-3; 12 bases fit TRBD2. The CDR3 is 14 residues long. Looked up from germline, CDR1 is SQVTM and CDR2 is ANQGSEA. Trimming removed 7 bases from V and 3 bases from J; junction bases left unmatched: 5. CDR3 sequence: CSGSGLAGTDTQYF. In DNA form, the CDR3 reads TGCAGCGGGAGCGGACTAGCGGGAACAGATACGCAGTATTTT.

The V and J genes are TRBV5-8 and TRBJ2-5; 9 nucleotides agree with TRBD2. Per germline, CDR1 SGHTS and CDR2 YDEGEE. The V and J ends lost 4 bases and 5 bases, in that order; junction bases with no gene match: 9. The CDR3 runs 15 residues. The CDR3 is CASSPGRGGRETQYF. In nucleotides, the CDR3 is TGTGCCAGCAGCCCCGGGCGGGGGGGCCGGGAGACCCAGTACTTC.

V usage is TRBV29-1 and J usage is TRBJ2-2; D might be TRBD1 (6 bases). V was shortened by 7 bases and J by 2 bases, with 23 bases between the two germline ends. Germline V gene sequence: CDR1 SQVTM, CDR2 ANQGSEA. This CDR3 is built from 17 residues. CDR3 bases: TGCAGCGCCCCCCGGGACAAAGTCCGAAGAAACACCGGGGAGCTGTTTTTT. Amino acids: CSAPRDKVRRNTGELFF.

This clone occurred a few times. The chain links TRBV5-4 to TRBJ1-5; D is unclear. The V gene's germline CDR1 is SGHNT and CDR2 YYREEE (reference sequence). Trimming left V 4 bases short and J 5 bases short, with 19 bases between. The CDR3 consists of 16 residues. The CDR3 coding sequence is TGTGCCAGCAGCGTGGGTGGGCCCCGGCAGGATCAGCCCCAGCATTTT. Its translation: CASSVGGPRQDQPQHF.

J is TRBJ1-5 and V is TRBV28; 8 bases are shared with TRBD1. Germline assignment: CDR1 MDHEN and CDR2 SYDVKM. The CDR3 is 22 amino acids. After removal of 7 bases from V and 0 bases from J, the junction contained 26 bases not matched to a gene. CDR3 coding DNA: TGTGCCAGCACCAAACTTTATCTCCCGGGACAGGACATCAATTATAGCAATCAGCCCCAGCATTTT. Its translation: CASTKLYLPGQDINYSNQPQHF. Based on the CDR3 plus reference TRBV28 and TRBJ1-5, the full variable domain is DVKVTQSSRYLVKRTGEKVFLECVQDMDHENMFWYRQDPGLGLRLIYFSYDVKMKEKGDIPEGYSVSREKKERFSLILESASTNQTSMYLCASTKLYLPGQDINYSNQPQHFGDGTRLSIL.

The chain uses TRBV7-9 and TRBJ2-1, with D hard to call. Germline CDR1 and CDR2: SEHNR and FQNEAQ (reference sequence). The V end was cut by 5 bases, the J end by 3 bases, with 11 bases between. The length of the CDR3 is 14 residues. The CDR3 loop is CASSPRTFYNEQFF. The CDR3, as DNA: TGTGCCAGCAGCCCAAGGACCTTCTACAATGAGCAGTTCTTC.

V and J are TRBV28 and TRBJ2-1, with 11 bases lining up with TRBD1. V trimming: 8 bases; J trimming: 7 bases; junction bases outside the gene matches: 7. This CDR3 has 14 residues. Germline CDR1 MDHEN, CDR2 SYDVKM. The CDR3 region is CASRDRGSQNEQFF. The CDR3 DNA is TGTGCCAGCCGGGACAGGGGGAGTCAGAATGAGCAGTTCTTC.

J is TRBJ2-7 and V is TRBV5-6; 9 bases align to TRBD2. The V gene's germline CDR1 is SGHDT and CDR2 YYEEEE. The CDR3 is 15 amino acids. V shed 3 bases and J 3 bases; nucleotides not matched to a gene: 7. CDR3 sequence: CASSSGGGGVYEQYF. The CDR3 DNA sequence: TGTGCCAGCAGCTCTGGCGGGGGGGGCGTCTACGAGCAGTACTTC.

The genes are TRBV7-8 and TRBJ2-7; 9 bases agree with TRBD2. CDR3 size: 16 residues. In germline, CDR1 is SGHVS, CDR2 FQNEAQ. The V segment lost 3 bases and the J segment 1 base; nucleotides outside the gene matches: 7. The CDR3 here is CASSFSWLAGSYEQYF. The CDR3 coding sequence is TGTGCCAGCAGCTTTTCTTGGCTAGCGGGATCCTACGAGCAGTACTTC.

The chain has TRBV7-8 and TRBJ1-4, with 8 bases identical to TRBD1. Germline trimming cut 4 bases from V and 3 bases from J; bases unmatched to any gene: 4. Germline V gives CDR1 SGHVS, CDR2 FQNEAQ. The length of the CDR3 is 15 residues. The CDR3: CASSSQGAANEKLFF. The CDR3 bases are TGTGCCAGCAGCTCGCAGGGGGCGGCTAATGAAAAACTGTTTTTT. Filled out from reference TRBV7-8 and TRBJ1-4, the complete variable domain reads GAGVSQSPRYKVAKRGQDVALRCDPISGHVSLFWYQQALGQGPEFLTYFQNEAQLDKSGLPSDRFFAERPEGSVSTLKIQRTQQEDSAVYLCASSSQGAANEKLFFGSGTQLSVL.

The chain recombines TRBV7-6 with TRBJ2-1, with D perhaps TRBD2 (6 bases). The CDR3 covers 15 residues. V lost 6 bases and J 5 bases, leaving 17 bases between the germline ends. CDR1 SGHVS and CDR2 FNYEAQ come from the germline V gene. CDR3 amino acids: CASSRTGTPDNEQFF. In DNA, the CDR3 is TGTGCCAGCAGTCGTACCGGGACTCCCGACAATGAGCAGTTCTTC.

The chain is built from TRBV2 and TRBJ1-2; D is undetermined. The CDR3 totals 16 residues. V lost 0 bases and J 0 bases, leaving 11 bases between the germline ends. The V gene's germline CDR1 is SNHLY and CDR2 FYNNEI. CDR3 sequence (DNA): TGTGCCAGCAGTGAAGCTCGGTCAACCTCTAACTATGGCTACACCTTC. Translating gives CASSEARSTSNYGYTF.

V and J are TRBV2 and TRBJ2-1, with TRBD1 identical over 7 bases. This CDR3 spans 14 amino acids. V lost 6 bases and J lost 0; bases outside the gene matches: 2. Germline CDR1 reads SNHLY; CDR2 reads FYNNEI. Here the CDR3 reads CASSRDSSYNEQFF. CDR3 DNA: TGTGCCAGCAGCCGGGACAGCTCCTACAATGAGCAGTTCTTC.

The chain recombines TRBV5-1 with TRBJ2-7; 7 positions match TRBD1. From germline, CDR1 is SGHRS and CDR2 YFSETQ. Losses at the gene ends were 0 bases for V and 0 bases for J; bases not matched to a gene: 6. The CDR3 has 16 amino acids. CDR3 protein: CASSLARGTASYEQYF. CDR3 DNA sequence: TGCGCCAGCAGCTTGGCCAGGGGGACAGCCTCCTACGAGCAGTACTTC.

This chain uses TRBV7-2 with TRBJ1-1; D is perhaps TRBD1 (5 bases). CDR3 length: 13 residues. Germline assignment: CDR1 SGHTA and CDR2 FQGNSA. Deletions cut 5 bases from V and 1 base from J, with 8 bases between. This CDR3 reads CASSQQANTEAFF. CDR3 sequence (DNA): TGTGCCAGCAGCCAACAGGCGAACACTGAAGCTTTCTTT.

The chain is built from TRBV5-6 and TRBJ2-1, with 11 bases fitting TRBD2. Germline V gene sequence: CDR1 SGHDT, CDR2 YYEEEE. V shed 0 bases and J 2 bases; nucleotides not matched to a gene: 10. This CDR3 has 19 amino acids. The CDR3 is CASSLEALAGEWAYNEQFF. CDR3 DNA sequence: TGTGCCAGCAGCTTGGAGGCACTAGCGGGAGAATGGGCCTACAATGAGCAGTTCTTC.